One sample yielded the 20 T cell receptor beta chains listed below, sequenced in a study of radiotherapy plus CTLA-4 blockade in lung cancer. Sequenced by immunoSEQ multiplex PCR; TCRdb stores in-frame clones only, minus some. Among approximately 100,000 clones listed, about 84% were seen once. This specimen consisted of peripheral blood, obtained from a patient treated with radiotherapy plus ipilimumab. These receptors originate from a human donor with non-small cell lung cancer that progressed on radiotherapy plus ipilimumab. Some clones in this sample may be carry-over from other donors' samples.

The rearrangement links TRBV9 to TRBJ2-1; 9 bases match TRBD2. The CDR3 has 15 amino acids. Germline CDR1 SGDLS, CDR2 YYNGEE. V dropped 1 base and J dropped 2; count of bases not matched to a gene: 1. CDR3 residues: CASSVSGGTYNEQFF. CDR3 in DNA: TGTGCCAGCAGCGTAAGCGGGGGGACCTACAATGAGCAGTTCTTC. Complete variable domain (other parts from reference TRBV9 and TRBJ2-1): DSGVTQTPKHLITATGQRVTLRCSPRSGDLSVYWYQQSLDQGLQFLIQYYNGEERAKGNILERFSAQQFPDLHSELNLSSLELGDSALYFCASSVSGGTYNEQFFGPGTRLTVL.

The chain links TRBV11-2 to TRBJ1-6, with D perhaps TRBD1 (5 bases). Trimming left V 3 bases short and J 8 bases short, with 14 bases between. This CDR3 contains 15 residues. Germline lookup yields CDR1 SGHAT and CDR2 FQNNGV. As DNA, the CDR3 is TGTGCCAGCAGCTTGAGGGAATTAGGGGATTCACCCCTCCACTTT. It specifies CASSLRELGDSPLHF.

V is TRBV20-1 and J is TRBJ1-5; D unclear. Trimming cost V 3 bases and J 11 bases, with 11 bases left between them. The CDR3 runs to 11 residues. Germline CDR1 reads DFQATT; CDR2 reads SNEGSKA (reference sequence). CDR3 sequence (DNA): TGCAGTGCTAGGGATTATTTGTCCCAGCATTTT. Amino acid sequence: CSARDYLSQHF.

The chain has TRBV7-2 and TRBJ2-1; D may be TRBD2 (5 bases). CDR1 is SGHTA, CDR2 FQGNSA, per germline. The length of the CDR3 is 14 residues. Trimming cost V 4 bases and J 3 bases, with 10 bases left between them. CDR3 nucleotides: TGTGCCAGCAGCTCTCTACTAGGCTACAATGAGCAGTTCTTC. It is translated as CASSSLLGYNEQFF.

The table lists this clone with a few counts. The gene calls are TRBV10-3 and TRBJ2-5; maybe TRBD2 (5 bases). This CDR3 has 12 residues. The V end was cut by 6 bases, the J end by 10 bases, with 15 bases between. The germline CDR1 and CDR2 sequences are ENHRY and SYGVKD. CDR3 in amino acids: CAIRGSGGIQYF. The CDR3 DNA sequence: TGTGCCATCAGGGGGAGCGGTGGGATCCAGTACTTC.

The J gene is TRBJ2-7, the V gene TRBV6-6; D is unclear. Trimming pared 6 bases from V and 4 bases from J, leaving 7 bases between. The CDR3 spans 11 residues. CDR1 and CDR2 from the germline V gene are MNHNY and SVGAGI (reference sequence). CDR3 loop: CASSPRYEQYF. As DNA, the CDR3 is TGTGCCAGCAGCCCCCGGTACGAGCAGTACTTC.

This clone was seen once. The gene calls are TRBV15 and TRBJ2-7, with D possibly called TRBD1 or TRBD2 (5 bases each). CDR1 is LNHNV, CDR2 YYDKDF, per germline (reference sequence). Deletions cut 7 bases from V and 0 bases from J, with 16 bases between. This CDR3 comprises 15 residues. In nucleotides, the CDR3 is TGTGCCACCACCCCTCAAGAGGGGAGCTCCTACGAGCAGTACTTC. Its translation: CATTPQEGSSYEQYF.

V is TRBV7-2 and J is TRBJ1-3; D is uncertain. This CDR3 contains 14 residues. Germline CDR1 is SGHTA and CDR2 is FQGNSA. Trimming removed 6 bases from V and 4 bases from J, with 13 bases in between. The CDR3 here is CASRPAGSGNTIYF. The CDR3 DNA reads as TGTGCCAGCAGGCCTGCAGGATCAGGAAACACCATATATTTT.

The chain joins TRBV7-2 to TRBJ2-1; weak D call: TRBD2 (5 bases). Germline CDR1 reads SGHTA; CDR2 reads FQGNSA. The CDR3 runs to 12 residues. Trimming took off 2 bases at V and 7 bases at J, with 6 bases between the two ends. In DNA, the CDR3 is TGTGCCAGCAGCTTACGGGGAAATGAGCAGTTCTTC. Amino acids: CASSLRGNEQFF.

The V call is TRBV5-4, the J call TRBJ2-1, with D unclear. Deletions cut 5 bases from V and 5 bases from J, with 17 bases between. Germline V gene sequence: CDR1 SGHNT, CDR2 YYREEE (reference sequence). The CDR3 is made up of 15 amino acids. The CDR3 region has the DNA TGTGCCAGCAGGGTGGGATTGGGCCTACACAATGAGCAGTTCTTC. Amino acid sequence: CASRVGLGLHNEQFF.

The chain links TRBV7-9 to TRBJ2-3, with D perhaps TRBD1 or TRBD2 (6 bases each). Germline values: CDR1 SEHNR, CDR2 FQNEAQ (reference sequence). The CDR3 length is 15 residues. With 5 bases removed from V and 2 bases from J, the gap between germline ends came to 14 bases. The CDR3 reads CASSLLGGSTDTQYF. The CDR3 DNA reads TGTGCCAGCAGCCTCCTAGGGGGGTCCACAGATACGCAGTATTTT.

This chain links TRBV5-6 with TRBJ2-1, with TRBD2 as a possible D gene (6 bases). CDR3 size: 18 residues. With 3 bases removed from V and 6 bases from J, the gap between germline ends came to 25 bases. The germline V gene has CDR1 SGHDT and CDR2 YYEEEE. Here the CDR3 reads CASSWRGVGSGSGNEQFF. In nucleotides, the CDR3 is TGTGCCAGCAGCTGGAGGGGTGTCGGGTCTGGGTCGGGCAATGAGCAGTTCTTC.

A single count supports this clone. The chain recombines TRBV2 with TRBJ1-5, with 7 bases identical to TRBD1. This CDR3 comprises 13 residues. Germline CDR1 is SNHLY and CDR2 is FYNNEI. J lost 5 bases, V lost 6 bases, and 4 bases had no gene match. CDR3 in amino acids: CASRQGQDQPQHF. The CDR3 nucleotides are TGTGCCAGCAGACAGGGGCAGGATCAGCCCCAGCATTTT.

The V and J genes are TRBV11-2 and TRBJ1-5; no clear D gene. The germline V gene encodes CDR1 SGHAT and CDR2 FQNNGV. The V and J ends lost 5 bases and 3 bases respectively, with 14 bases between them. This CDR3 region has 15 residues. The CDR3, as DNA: TGTGCCAGCAGCGTTAGTTCGGGAAACAATCAGCCCCAGCATTTT. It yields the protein CASSVSSGNNQPQHF. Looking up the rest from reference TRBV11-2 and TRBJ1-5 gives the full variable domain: EAGVAQSPRYKIIEKRQSVAFWCNPISGHATLYWYQQILGQGPKLLIQFQNNGVVDDSQLPKDRFSAERLKGVDSTLKIQPAKLEDSAVYLCASSVSSGNNQPQHFGDGTRLSIL.

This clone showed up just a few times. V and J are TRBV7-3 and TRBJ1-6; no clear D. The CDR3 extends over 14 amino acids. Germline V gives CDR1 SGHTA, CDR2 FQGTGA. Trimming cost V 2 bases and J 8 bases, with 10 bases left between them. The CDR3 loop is CASSLSPGYSPLHF. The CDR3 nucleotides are TGTGCCAGCAGCTTATCCCCAGGATATTCACCCCTCCACTTT.

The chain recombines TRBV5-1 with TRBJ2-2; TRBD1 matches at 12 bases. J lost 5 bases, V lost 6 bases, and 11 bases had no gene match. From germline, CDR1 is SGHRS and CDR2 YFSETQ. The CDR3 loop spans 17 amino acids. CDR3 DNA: TGCGCCAGCAACCCGACCGGGACAGGGGGCGCGACCGGGGAGCTGTTTTTT. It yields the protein CASNPTGTGGATGELFF.

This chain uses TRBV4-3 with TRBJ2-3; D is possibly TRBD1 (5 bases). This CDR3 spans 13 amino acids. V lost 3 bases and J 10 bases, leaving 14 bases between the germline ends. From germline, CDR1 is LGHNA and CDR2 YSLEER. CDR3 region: CASSQDRTYPQYF. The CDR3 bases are TGCGCCAGCAGCCAGGACCGGACATACCCGCAGTATTTT.

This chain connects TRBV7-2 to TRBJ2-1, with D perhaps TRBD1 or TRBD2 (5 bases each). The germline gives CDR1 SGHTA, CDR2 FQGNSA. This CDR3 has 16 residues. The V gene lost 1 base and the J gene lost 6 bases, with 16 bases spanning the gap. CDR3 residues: CASSLEPGRPSNEQFF. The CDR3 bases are TGTGCCAGCAGCTTAGAACCGGGACGGCCCTCCAATGAGCAGTTCTTC.

As DNA, the CDR3 is TGTGCCAGCAGCCCACAGTACGCGAGCTCTGGAAACACCATATATTTT. It codes for CASSPQYASSGNTIYF. The chain joins TRBV7-2 to TRBJ1-3; the D is unclear. V lost 5 bases and J 0 bases, leaving 14 bases between the germline ends. Germline V gene data show CDR1 as SGHTA and CDR2 as FQGNSA. The CDR3 has 16 amino acids.

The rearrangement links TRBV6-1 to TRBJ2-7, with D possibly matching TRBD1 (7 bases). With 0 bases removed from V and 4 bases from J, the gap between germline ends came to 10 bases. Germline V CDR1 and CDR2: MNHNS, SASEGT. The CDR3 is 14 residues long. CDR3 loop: CASSEAEGAYEQYF. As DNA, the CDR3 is TGTGCCAGCAGTGAAGCGGAGGGGGCGTACGAGCAGTACTTC.